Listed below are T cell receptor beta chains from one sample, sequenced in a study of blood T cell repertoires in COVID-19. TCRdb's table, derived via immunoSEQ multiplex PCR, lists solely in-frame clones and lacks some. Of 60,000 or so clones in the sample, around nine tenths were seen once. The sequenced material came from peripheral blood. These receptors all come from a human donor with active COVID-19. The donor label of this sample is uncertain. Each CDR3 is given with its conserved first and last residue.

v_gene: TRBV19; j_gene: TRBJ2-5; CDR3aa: CASIGTGVETQYF
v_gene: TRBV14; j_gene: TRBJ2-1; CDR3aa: CASSRTGGGDEQFF
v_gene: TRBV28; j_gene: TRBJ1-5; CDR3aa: CASSQDDRSNQPQHF
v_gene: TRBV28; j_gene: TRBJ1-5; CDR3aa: CASSLGGNSNQPQHF
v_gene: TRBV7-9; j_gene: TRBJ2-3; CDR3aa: CASSLTGGGTDTQYF
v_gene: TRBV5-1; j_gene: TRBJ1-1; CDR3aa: CASSSQGSEAFF
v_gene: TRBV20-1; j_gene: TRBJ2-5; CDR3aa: CSASWTGGVVHGRETQYF
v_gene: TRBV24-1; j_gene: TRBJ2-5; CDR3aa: CATSDFWTGDSYGTQYF
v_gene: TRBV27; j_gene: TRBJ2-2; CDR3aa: CASRKGTSGYTGELFF
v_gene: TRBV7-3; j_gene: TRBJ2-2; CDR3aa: CASHPDPGNTGELFF
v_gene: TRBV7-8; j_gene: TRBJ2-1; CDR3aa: CASSLVGGTSYNEQFF